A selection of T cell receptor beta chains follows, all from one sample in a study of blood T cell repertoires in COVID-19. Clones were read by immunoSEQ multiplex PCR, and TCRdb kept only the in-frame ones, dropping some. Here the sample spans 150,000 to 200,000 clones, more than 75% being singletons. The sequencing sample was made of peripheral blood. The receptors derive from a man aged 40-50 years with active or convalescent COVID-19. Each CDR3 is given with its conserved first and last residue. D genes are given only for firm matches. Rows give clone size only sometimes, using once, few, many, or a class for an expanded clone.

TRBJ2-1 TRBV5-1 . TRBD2 CASSVPTSGANEQFF TGCGCCAGCAGCGTCCCCACTAGCGGAGCAAATGAGCAGTTCTTC
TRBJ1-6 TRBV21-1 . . CASSSKCSRGLVHF TGTGCCAGCAGCTCAAAGTGTAGTCGAGGGCTGGTCCACTTT
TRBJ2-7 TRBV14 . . CASSPGLPNSYEQYF TGTGCCAGCTCACCCGGACTACCAAACTCCTACGAGCAGTACTTC
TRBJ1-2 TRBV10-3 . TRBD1 CAISVEGQGRSYTF TGTGCCATCAGTGTGGAAGGACAGGGTCGAAGCTACACCTTC
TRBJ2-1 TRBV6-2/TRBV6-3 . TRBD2 CASSPNLGLALYNEQFF TGTGCCAGCAGTCCCAATCTGGGACTAGCGTTATACAATGAGCAGTTCTTC
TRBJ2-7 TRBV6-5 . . CASSSGFPRSSYEQYF TGTGCCAGCAGTTCGGGTTTCCCCAGAAGCTCCTACGAGCAGTACTTC
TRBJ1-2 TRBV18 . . CASSQPGDDYGYTF TGTGCCAGCTCCCAACCGGGGGATGACTATGGCTACACCTTC
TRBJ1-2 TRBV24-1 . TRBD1 CATSDESGTGGDGYTF TGTGCCACCAGTGATGAATCCGGGACAGGGGGCGATGGCTACACCTTC
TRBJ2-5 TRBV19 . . CASSPGRTETQYF TGTGCCAGTAGCCCTGGCCGTACGGAGACCCAGTACTTC
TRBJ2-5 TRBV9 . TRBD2 CASSGNGLAVRETQYF TGTGCCAGCAGCGGGAATGGACTAGCGGTGCGGGAGACCCAGTACTTC
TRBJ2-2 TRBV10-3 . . CAISYSGETGELFF TGTGCCATCAGTTACAGTGGGGAGACCGGGGAGCTGTTTTTT
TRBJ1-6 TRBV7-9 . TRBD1 CASSLGGQYNSPLHF TGTGCCAGCAGCTTAGGGGGACAGTATAATTCACCCCTCCACTTT
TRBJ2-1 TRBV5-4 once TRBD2 CASSAPGWRGGDNEQFF TGTGCCAGCAGCGCCCCGGGGTGGCGGGGGGGCGACAATGAGCAGTTCTTC
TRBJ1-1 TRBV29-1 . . CSVEEGQVTEAFF TGCAGCGTTGAAGAGGGCCAGGTCACTGAAGCTTTCTTT
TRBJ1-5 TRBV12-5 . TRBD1 CASGHLQGKVVNQPQHF TGTGCTAGTGGTCATCTACAGGGGAAGGTTGTCAATCAGCCCCAGCATTTT
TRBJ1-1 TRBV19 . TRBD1 CASSILTGQGVQEAFF TGTGCCAGTAGTATTTTAACCGGACAGGGGGTGCAAGAAGCTTTCTTT
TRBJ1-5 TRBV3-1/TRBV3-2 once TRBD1 CASSWGQGNQPQHF TGTGCCAGCAGCTGGGGACAGGGGAATCAGCCCCAGCATTTT
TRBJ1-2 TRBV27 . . CASSLFAGQMGGYTF TGTGCCAGCAGTTTATTCGCAGGACAGATGGGAGGCTACACCTTC
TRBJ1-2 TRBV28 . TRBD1 CASRLTGAEYGYTF TGTGCCAGCAGGTTGACAGGGGCGGAATATGGCTACACCTTC
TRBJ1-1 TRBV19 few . CASIPYGQNTEAFF TGTGCCAGTATCCCGTACGGACAGAACACTGAAGCTTTCTTT